The 4 T cell receptor beta chains given below trace back to one sample, sequenced in a study of OX40 agonist ivuxolimab in advanced cancers. Here immunoSEQ multiplex PCR was the method, and the copy in TCRdb shows in-frame clones only, minus some. There are roughly 86,000 clones in the sample; 92% occur only once, and 2.5% to 3.5% lies in the top ten. Sequencing was performed on CD4+ or CD8+ T cells sorted from blood, taken in a trial of the OX40 agonist ivuxolimab. These receptors all come from an adult with an advanced solid tumor such as melanoma, head and neck, liver or kidney cancer.

This sequence joins TRBV5-4 and TRBJ1-2; 8 bases line up with TRBD1. This CDR3 is 15 amino acids long. Germline V gene sequence: CDR1 SGHNT, CDR2 YYREEE (reference sequence). J was trimmed by 0 bases and V by 1 base; bases with no gene match: 2. For the CDR3, the DNA is TGTGCCAGCAGCTTGAGGACAGGGCCTAACTATGGCTACACCTTC. It encodes CASSLRTGPNYGYTF.

This clone appeared a few times. This chain connects TRBV7-9 to TRBJ2-7, with 8 bases aligning to TRBD2. The junction had 6 bases not matched to a gene; V was cut back by 5 bases and J by 0 bases. Germline V gene sequence: CDR1 SEHNR, CDR2 FQNEAQ (reference sequence). This CDR3 is 15 amino acids long. CDR3 sequence: CASSPKSGSSYEQYF. The CDR3 nucleotides read TGTGCCAGCAGCCCCAAAAGCGGGAGCTCCTACGAGCAGTACTTC.

In its sample, this clone was seen once. The V and J genes are TRBV7-9 and TRBJ2-2; no reliable D call. V was cut by 3 bases and J by 9 bases, with 14 bases left in between. CDR1 is SEHNR, CDR2 FQNEAQ, per germline (reference sequence). The CDR3 is made up of 14 amino acids. CDR3 coding DNA: TGTGCCAGCAGCTTTCAACAAATTCTGCGGGAGCTGTTTTTT. It is translated as CASSFQQILRELFF. Filled out from reference TRBV7-9 and TRBJ2-2, the complete variable domain reads DTGVSQNPRHKITKRGQNVTFRCDPISEHNRLYWYRQTLGQGPEFLTYFQNEAQLEKSRLLSDRFSAERPKGSFSTLEIQRTEQGDSAMYLCASSFQQILRELFFGEGSRLTVL.

The J gene is TRBJ2-3, the V gene TRBV2; a possible D gene is TRBD2 (6 bases). V was trimmed by 6 bases and J by 1 base, leaving 20 bases between them. This CDR3 has 17 residues. The germline gives CDR1 SNHLY, CDR2 FYNNEI. The CDR3 protein is CASRPFQEGGGTDTQYF. CDR3 nucleotides: TGTGCCAGCAGACCCTTTCAGGAAGGAGGGGGCACAGATACGCAGTATTTT.